Listed below are T cell receptor beta chains from one sample, sequenced in a study of cytomegalovirus exposure and HLA in healthy donors. Method: immunoSEQ multiplex PCR; TCRdb's copy keeps in-frame clones and lacks some. The ten most abundant clones cover approximately 0.88% of a sample with roughly 140,000 clones. Material for sequencing was PBMCs. These receptors all come from a male donor in good health and CMV-seronegative. Each CDR3 is given with its conserved first and last residue. The D gene is left open where the match is weak.

>TRBJ1-4|TRBV25-1|NA
TGTGCCAGCAGTGCCGACAGGCTACTGGGAAAACTGTTTTTT
CASSADRLLGKLFF
>TRBJ2-1|TRBV19|TRBD1
TGTGCCAGTAGTATATCAGGGACAGCCTACAATGAGCAGTTCTTC
CASSISGTAYNEQFF
>TRBJ2-3|TRBV2|TRBD2
TGTGCCAGCAGTAAACCGGGACTAGCGGGAGGCAGCACAGATACGCAGTATTTT
CASSKPGLAGGSTDTQYF
>TRBJ2-7|TRBV4-1|NA
TGCGCCAGCAGCCAAGAAGGAGGGTTGGGCTACGAGCAGTACTTC
CASSQEGGLGYEQYF
>TRBJ2-2|TRBV27|NA
TGTGCCAGCAGTATGCAGGGGTATAACACCGGGGAGCTGTTTTTT
CASSMQGYNTGELFF
>TRBJ1-6|TRBV30|NA
TGTGCCTGGAGTCGCCTGTCGGGATCACCCCTCCACTTT
CAWSRLSGSPLHF
>TRBJ1-1|TRBV5-1|NA
TGCGCCAGCAGCTTGGCGGGTGATGGTTTCTCTGAAGCTTTCTTT
CASSLAGDGFSEAFF
>TRBJ2-1|TRBV7-2|NA
TGTGCCAGCAGCCAAGGGGTGAATGAGCAGTTCTTC
CASSQGVNEQFF
>TRBJ2-2|TRBV30|NA
TGTGCCTGGAGACGAGGTGTGAAGATCACCGGGGAGCTGTTTTTT
CAWRRGVKITGELFF
>TRBJ2-7|TRBV7-9|TRBD2
TGTGCCAGCAGCCTCGGGACTACCACCTCCTACGAGCAGTACTTC
CASSLGTTTSYEQYF
>TRBJ2-7|TRBV9|NA
TGTGCCAGCAGCGTCGCCGGGACATCGCCCTACGAGCAGTACTTC
CASSVAGTSPYEQYF
>TRBJ1-2|TRBV6-5|NA
TGTGCCAGCAGTCAGGGGCCTTATGGCTACACCTTC
CASSQGPYGYTF
>TRBJ2-2|TRBV6-4|TRBD1
TGTGCCAGCAGTTCCGGGACAGGGTTCACCGGGGAGCTGTTTTTT
CASSSGTGFTGELFF
>TRBJ2-5|TRBV13|TRBD2
TGTGCCAGCAGCCGGCGGGGGGGCGGAGAGACCCAGTACTTC
CASSRRGGGETQYF
>TRBJ1-5|TRBV19|NA
TGTGCCAGTAGTCGGACGGGACAGCCCCAGCATTTT
CASSRTGQPQHF
>TRBJ1-1|TRBV9|TRBD1
TGTGCCAGCAGCGGGACAGGTTTGAACACTGAAGCTTTCTTT
CASSGTGLNTEAFF
>TRBJ1-2|TRBV18|NA
TGTGCCAGCTCACCTGCCAGGACTAACTATGGCTACACCTTC
CASSPARTNYGYTF
>TRBJ2-7|TRBV6-1|NA
TGTGCCACCACGGAGGGAAACCGGGTCGACGAGCAGTACTTC
CATTEGNRVDEQYF
>TRBJ2-3|TRBV6-5|TRBD1
TGTGCCAGCAGCACACAGGGGATGACAGATACGCAGTATTTT
CASSTQGMTDTQYF
>TRBJ1-2|TRBV5-1|NA
TGCGCCAGCAGCCAAGACCCCGGGGGGTATGGCTACACCTTC
CASSQDPGGYGYTF
>TRBJ2-4|TRBV18|TRBD1
TGTGCCAGCTCCCTTATCCCGAACAACAGGGGCAAAAACATTCAGTACTTC
CASSLIPNNRGKNIQYF
>TRBJ1-1|TRBV18|NA
TGTGCCAGCTCACTCCAGACGGGGAACACTGAAGCTTTCTTT
CASSLQTGNTEAFF
>TRBJ1-2|TRBV5-1|NA
TGCGCCAGCAGCCCACTCCGGGACATCTATGGCTACACCTTC
CASSPLRDIYGYTF
>TRBJ2-6|TRBV6-5|NA
TGTGCCAGCAGTTACTCCGGCTCTGGGGCCAACGTCCTGACTTTC
CASSYSGSGANVLTF
>TRBJ2-7|TRBV2|TRBD1
TGTGCCAGCAGTGGGAAACAGGGGAGCGAGCAGTACTTC
CASSGKQGSEQYF
>TRBJ2-7|TRBV11-2|TRBD1
TGTGCCAGCAGTATGCCGGGACAGAGATACGGAGAGCAGTACTTC
CASSMPGQRYGEQYF
>TRBJ2-3|TRBV13|TRBD2
TGTGTCACTGCAGAGGAGACTAGCAGCCGCACAGATACGCAGTATTTT
CVTAEETSSRTDTQYF
>TRBJ2-7|TRBV6-5|TRBD1
TGTGCCAGCAGTTACTCCCTGGGACAGGGCTACGAGCAGTACTTC
CASSYSLGQGYEQYF
>TRBJ1-1|TRBV5-1|NA
TGCGCCAGCAGCTTGATATCAGGATCCTTGAGCACTGAAGCTTTCTTT
CASSLISGSLSTEAFF
>TRBJ2-7|TRBV18|TRBD1
TGTGCCAGCTCACCACCTGGGACAGGTCCCTACGAGCAGTACTTC
CASSPPGTGPYEQYF
>TRBJ2-1|TRBV18|TRBD2
TGTGCCAGCTCACCGGGGACTACACTCAATGAGCAGTTCTTC
CASSPGTTLNEQFF
>TRBJ1-2|TRBV28|NA
TGTGCCAGCACCTCAGGGCCACCTAACTATGGCTACACCTTC
CASTSGPPNYGYTF
>TRBJ1-3|TRBV4-3|NA
TGCGCCAGCAGCCAATTATCTGGAAACACCATATATTTT
CASSQLSGNTIYF